What follows are 23 T cell receptor beta chains derived from one specimen sequenced in a study of regulatory T cells in long-lasting Graves disease. Time point defined: newly diagnosed GD, antithyroid drugs for less than 3 months. The TCR library was made from RNA that had been extracted from PBMCs in TRIzol. CDR3-region Arm-PCR and iRepertoire HTBI primers produced the TCR beta libraries. TCRdb re-called the multiplex PCR reads with MiXCR, one entry per CDR3 protein. This repertoire shows roughly 500,000 distinct CDR3 sequences, around an eighth found once; its top ten account for approximately 9.3%. This sample was also put to use in a study of T cells in Graves' hyperthyroidism and ophthalmopathy.

Sequenced material: peripheral blood mononuclear cells (PBMCs), taken at new diagnosis, from a patient treated with antithyroid drugs. The receptors come from a young man with Graves disease.

This clonotype was counted at least ten times. J is TRBJ2-7 and V is TRBV11-2; 7 bases are a match to TRBD1. Germline assignment: CDR1 SGHAT and CDR2 FQNNGV. Trimming removed 5 bases from V and 2 bases from J; junction bases left unmatched: 9. This CDR3 comprises 15 residues. CDR3 sequence: CASSPTGVPTYEQYF. CDR3 nucleotide sequence: TGTGCCAGCAGCCCCACAGGGGTACCCACCTACGAGCAGTACTTC.

This clonotype was seen a handful of times. The final CDR3 position lacks the conserved phenylalanine or tryptophan, pointing to a likely read error. V usage is TRBV7-2 and J usage is TRBJ2-6; 7 nucleotides agree with TRBD2. Germline V gene data show CDR1 as SGHTA and CDR2 as FQGNSA. The CDR3 runs to 15 residues. V lost 4 bases, J lost 4 bases, and 4 bases stayed unmatched. The CDR3: CASSSTSAGANVLTS. In DNA, the CDR3 is TGTGCCAGCAGCTCCACTAGCGCGGGGGCCAACGTCCTGACTTCC.

As to this clonotype: The junction differs from germline at one of its ends, possibly a read error. The J gene is TRBJ2-6, the V gene TRBV5-1; a weak D match, TRBD1 (5 bases). Per germline, CDR1 SGHRS and CDR2 YFSETQ. The length of the CDR3 is 16 residues. The DNA of the CDR3 is TGCGCCAGCAGCTTGACACTGACCTCTGGGGCCAACCTCCTGACTTTC. This gives the protein CASSLTLTSGANLLTF.

This clonotype was detected ten times or more. The chain carries TRBV18 and TRBJ2-7, with TRBD2 matching over 8 bases. Germline loops: CDR1 KGHSH, CDR2 LQKENI. V lost 3 bases, J lost 5 bases, and 6 bases stayed unmatched. This CDR3 has 14 amino acids. CDR3 sequence: CASSPGLAGNEQYF. Written as DNA, the CDR3 is TGTGCCAGCTCACCCGGGCTAGCGGGTAACGAGCAGTACTTC.

This clonotype was counted at least ten times. The genes are TRBV7-2 and TRBJ2-2; the D is unclear. CDR1 SGHTA and CDR2 FQGNSA come from the germline V gene. The length of the CDR3 is 13 residues. The ends were cut back, 6 bases at V and 4 bases at J, with 9 bases in the middle. CDR3: CASRPISTGELFF. The CDR3 DNA reads as TGTGCCAGCAGGCCAATCAGCACCGGGGAGCTGTTTTTT.

V and J are TRBV7-9 and TRBJ2-1; the D call may be TRBD1 or TRBD2 (6 bases each). Germline V gene sequence: CDR1 SEHNR, CDR2 FQNEAQ (reference sequence). V lost 4 bases to trimming and J lost 3 bases, with 19 bases between them. The CDR3 contains 17 residues. CDR3 bases: TGTGCCAGCAGCTCTACAGGGACGGGGGAGTACTACAATGAGCAGTTCTTC. It encodes CASSSTGTGEYYNEQFF.

The genes are TRBV27 and TRBJ2-3, with D perhaps matching TRBD2 (5 bases). Trimming pared 7 bases from V and 4 bases from J, leaving 12 bases between. The germline V gene encodes CDR1 MNHEY and CDR2 SMNVEV (reference sequence). This CDR3 spans 13 amino acids. CDR3 in DNA: TGTGCCAGCACGAGGCTCGGGGCAGATACGCAGTATTTT. Residues: CASTRLGADTQYF.

This clonotype came up many times. The chain employs TRBV12-3 or TRBV12-4 and TRBJ2-7, with a weak D call TRBD2 (5 bases). Trimming shortened V by 4 bases and J by 3 bases, and 10 bases separated the two germline ends. CDR3 length equals 13 residues. The CDR3 coding sequence is TGTGCCAGCAGTTGGGAACGGGACTACGAGCAGTACTTC. Translating it yields CASSWERDYEQYF.

This clonotype was counted ten times or more. The V call is TRBV28, the J call TRBJ1-1; D might be TRBD1 (5 bases). V lost 5 bases to trimming and J lost 2 bases, with 12 bases between them. CDR1 is MDHEN, CDR2 SYDVKM, per germline. The CDR3 spans 14 residues. This CDR3 reads CASSAGIPNTEAFF. CDR3 nucleotides: TGTGCCAGCAGTGCAGGGATCCCAAACACTGAAGCTTTCTTT.

With regard to this clonotype: It may be a read error: a sequence one base away is much more abundant. The chain recombines TRBV12-3 or TRBV12-4 with TRBJ2-4, with no clear D. Trimming shortened V by 6 bases and J by 13 bases, and 25 bases separated the two germline ends. This CDR3 has 15 residues. The CDR3 loop is CASRPLDLRYNEQYF. CDR3 sequence (DNA): TGTGCCAGCAGACCACTCGACCTCCGTTATAATGAGCAGTACTTC.

This clonotype was observed at least ten times. The V gene is TRBV30, the J gene TRBJ1-1, with D unclear. The germline V gene encodes CDR1 GTSNPN and CDR2 SVGIG (reference sequence). The V gene lost 2 bases and the J gene lost 9 bases, with 10 bases spanning the gap. The CDR3 has 11 amino acids. The CDR3 sequence: CAWSLEYQAFF. The DNA for the CDR3 is TGTGCCTGGAGTTTGGAATATCAAGCTTTCTTT.

This clonotype was counted many times. The chain couples TRBV20-1 to TRBJ1-2; D not certain. Germline V gene lookup returns CDR1 DFQATT and CDR2 SNEGSKA (reference sequence). Trimming took off 0 bases at V and 2 bases at J, with 13 bases between the two ends. The CDR3 contains 15 residues. In DNA, the CDR3 is TGCAGTGCTAGAGATGCAGACGCAGCGAACTATGGCTACACCTTC. It yields the protein CSARDADAANYGYTF.

The table lists this clonotype with many counts. The gene calls are TRBV29-1 and TRBJ2-2; TRBD1 agrees at 10 bases. This CDR3 spans 16 amino acids. J gave up 1 base and V 4 bases, and 6 bases lay outside the gene matches. CDR1 is SQVTM, CDR2 ANQGSEA, per germline. For the CDR3, the DNA is TGCAGCGTTGTGTTCCGGGACAGGGGGAACACCGGGGAGCTGTTTTTT. The encoded protein is CSVVFRDRGNTGELFF.

This clonotype has a count of ten or more. The CDR3 sequence: CSARIGTARLFF. The CDR3 DNA follows: TGCAGTGCTAGGATCGGGACAGCAAGATTGTTTTTT. The chain is built from TRBV20-1 and TRBJ2-2; TRBD1 agrees at 7 bases. The CDR3 is 12 amino acids. With V trimmed by 3 bases and J by 15 bases, 10 bases remained unmatched. The V gene's germline CDR1 is DFQATT and CDR2 SNEGSKA (reference sequence).

This clonotype has at least ten counts. The V and J genes are TRBV10-3 and TRBJ2-6, with 7 bases fitting TRBD2. Germline-derived CDR1 and CDR2 are ENHRY and SYGVKD. The CDR3 consists of 16 residues. V gave up 6 bases and J gave up 5 bases; unmatched junction bases: 10. This chain's CDR3 is CAIRPSGEKWANVLTF. In nucleotides, the CDR3 is TGTGCCATCAGGCCTAGCGGAGAGAAGTGGGCCAACGTCCTGACTTTC.

The J gene is TRBJ1-5, the V gene TRBV20-1; no definite D call. The CDR3 is 13 amino acids. V was cut by 6 bases and J by 1 base, with 10 bases left in between. Looked up from germline, CDR1 is DFQATT and CDR2 is SNEGSKA (reference sequence). CDR3 in amino acids: CSARKGSNQPQHF. DNA of the CDR3: TGCAGTGCGAGGAAGGGCAGCAATCAGCCCCAGCATTTT.

The gene calls are TRBV20-1 and TRBJ2-1; 7 bases fit TRBD2. V shed 2 bases, J shed 3 bases, and the junction held 10 bases outside the gene matches. The CDR3 has 16 residues. The germline gives CDR1 DFQATT, CDR2 SNEGSKA (reference sequence). The CDR3 sequence: CSARMAGAPLYNEQFF. The CDR3 DNA sequence: TGCAGTGCTAGAATGGCGGGAGCCCCTCTCTACAATGAGCAGTTCTTC.

Comment on this clonotype: A far larger clone is off by one base, so a read error is likely. V is TRBV11-2 and J is TRBJ2-4, with 12 nucleotides matching TRBD2. The CDR3 has 18 amino acids. CDR1 is SGHAT and CDR2 is FQNNGV in the germline V gene. CDR3: CASSLRTLAGGLYNEQLF. CDR3 in DNA: TGTGCCAGCAGCTTGCGGACACTAGCGGGAGGTCTCTACAATGAGCAGCTCTTC.

Concerning this clonotype: A clone one base away is much larger, so this may be a read error. The chain employs TRBV20-1 and TRBJ2-5; 7 bases fit TRBD2. V lost 7 bases to trimming and J lost 1 base; unmatched junction nucleotides: 6. The CDR3 totals 13 residues. The germline V gene encodes CDR1 DFQATT and CDR2 SNEGSKA (reference sequence). The CDR3 nucleotides read TGCAGTGTTGGGGGGGACCCCCAAGAGACCCAGTACTTC. Its protein is CSVGGDPQETQYF.

This clonotype was seen at least ten times. V gene TRBV5-1 combines with J gene TRBJ2-2; a weak D match, TRBD1 (5 bases). CDR3 length: 13 residues. V was shortened by 5 bases and J by 5 bases, with 10 bases between the two germline ends. Per the germline V gene, CDR1 is SGHRS and CDR2 is YFSETQ. The CDR3, as DNA: TGCGCCAGCAGTGGGCCAGGGACCGGGGAGCTGTTTTTT. It encodes CASSGPGTGELFF.

The rearrangement joins TRBV10-1 to TRBJ2-3; D possibly uses TRBD1 or TRBD2 (5 bases each). CDR3 length: 19 amino acids. In germline, CDR1 is WNHNN, CDR2 SYGVQD (reference sequence). V was cut by 0 bases and J by 0 bases, with 19 bases left in between. CDR3 sequence reads: CASSESSERGRHSTDTQYF. CDR3 DNA: TGCGCCAGCAGTGAGTCGAGTGAACGGGGACGGCATAGCACAGATACGCAGTATTTT.

The chain recombines TRBV12-3 or TRBV12-4 with TRBJ2-1, with D possibly being TRBD1 (5 bases). V was clipped by 5 bases and J by 9 bases, with 20 bases between them. The CDR3 loop spans 15 amino acids. CDR3 nucleotide sequence: TGTGCCAGCAGTGGGGCCCCTAGTCGAGGTGGTGAGCAGTTCTTC. Protein: CASSGAPSRGGEQFF.

Here the CDR3 DNA reads TGTGCCACCTCAAACAGGGGGAACACTGAAGCTTTCTTT. As protein: CATSNRGNTEAFF. J is TRBJ1-1 and V is TRBV2, with TRBD1 identical over 7 bases. The germline CDR1 and CDR2 sequences are SNHLY and FYNNEI. J was trimmed by 1 base and V by 10 bases; bases with no gene match: 6. There are 13 residues in the CDR3. Filled out from reference TRBV2 and TRBJ1-1, the complete variable domain reads EPEVTQTPSHQVTQMGQEVILRCVPISNHLYFYWYRQILGQKVEFLVSFYNNEISEKSEIFDDQFSVERPDGSNFTLKIRSTKLEDSAMYFCATSNRGNTEAFFGQGTRLTVV.